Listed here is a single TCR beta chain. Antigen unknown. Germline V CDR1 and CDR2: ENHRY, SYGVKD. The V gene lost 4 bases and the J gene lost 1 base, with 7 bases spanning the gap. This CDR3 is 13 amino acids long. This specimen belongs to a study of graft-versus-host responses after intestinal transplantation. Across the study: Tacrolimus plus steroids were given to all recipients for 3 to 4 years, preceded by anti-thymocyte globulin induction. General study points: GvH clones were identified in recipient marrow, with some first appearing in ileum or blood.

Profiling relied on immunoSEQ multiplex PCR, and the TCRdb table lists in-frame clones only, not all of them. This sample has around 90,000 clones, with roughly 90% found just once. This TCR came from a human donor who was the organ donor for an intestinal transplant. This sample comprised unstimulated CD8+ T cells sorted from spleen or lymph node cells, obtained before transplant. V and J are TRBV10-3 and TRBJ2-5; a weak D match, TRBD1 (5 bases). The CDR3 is CAISVGLQETQYF. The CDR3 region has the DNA TGTGCCATCAGTGTGGGGCTCCAAGAGACCCAGTACTTC.